The T cell receptor beta chain described here comes from a study of blood T cell repertoires in COVID-19. Study in general: Sites across the United States, Italy and Spain contributed samples from acute and convalescent COVID-19.

TCRdb's copy holds only in-frame clones and misses some; the assay was immunoSEQ multiplex PCR. The sample shows tens of thousands of clones, 85% to 90% of them seen only once. In germline, CDR1 is SSHAT, CDR2 FNYEAQ (reference sequence). The CDR3 spans 18 residues. This clone was counted between two and nine times. One junction end disagrees with the germline gene, perhaps due to a read error. The clonotype originates from a man between 65 and 85 years old with active or convalescent COVID-19. Sequencing was performed on peripheral blood. V and J are TRBV7-7 and TRBJ2-2, with unresolved D. CDR3 sequence reads: CASSLEVKIGPNTGELFF. The DNA of the CDR3 is TGTGCTAGCAGCTTAGAAGTTAAGATTGGCCCGAACACCGGGGAGCTGTTTTTT.